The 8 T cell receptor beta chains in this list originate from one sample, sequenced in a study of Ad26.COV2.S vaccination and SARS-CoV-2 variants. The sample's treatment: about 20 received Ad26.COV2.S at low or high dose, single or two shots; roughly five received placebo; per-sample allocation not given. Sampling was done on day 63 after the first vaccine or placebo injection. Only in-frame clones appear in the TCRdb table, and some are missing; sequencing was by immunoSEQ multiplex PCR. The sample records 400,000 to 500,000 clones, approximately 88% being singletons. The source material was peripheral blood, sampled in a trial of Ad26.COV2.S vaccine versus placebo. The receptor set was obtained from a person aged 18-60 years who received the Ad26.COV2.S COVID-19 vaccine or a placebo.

This CDR3 reads CASSSLQGPSGELFF. The DNA of the CDR3 is TGTGCCAGCAGCTCCCTACAGGGGCCCTCTGGGGAGCTGTTTTTT. V is TRBV7-2 and J is TRBJ2-2; 7 nucleotides agree with TRBD1. The germline gives CDR1 SGHTA, CDR2 FQGNSA. The CDR3 has 15 residues. Trimming removed 4 bases from V and 8 bases from J; junction bases left unmatched: 10.

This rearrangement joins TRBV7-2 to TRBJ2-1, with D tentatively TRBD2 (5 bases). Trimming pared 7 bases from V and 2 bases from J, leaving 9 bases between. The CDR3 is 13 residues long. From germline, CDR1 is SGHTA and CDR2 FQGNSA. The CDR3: CASMLAPYNEQFF. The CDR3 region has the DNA TGTGCCAGCATGTTAGCGCCCTACAATGAGCAGTTCTTC.

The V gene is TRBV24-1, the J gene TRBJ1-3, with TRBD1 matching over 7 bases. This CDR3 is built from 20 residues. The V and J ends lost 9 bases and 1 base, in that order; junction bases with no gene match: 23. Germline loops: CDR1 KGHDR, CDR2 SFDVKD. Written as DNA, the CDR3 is TGTGCCACCCCGGCCGAGCTGGAAGTCTGGACAGGAGAATCTGGAAACACCATATATTTT. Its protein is CATPAELEVWTGESGNTIYF.

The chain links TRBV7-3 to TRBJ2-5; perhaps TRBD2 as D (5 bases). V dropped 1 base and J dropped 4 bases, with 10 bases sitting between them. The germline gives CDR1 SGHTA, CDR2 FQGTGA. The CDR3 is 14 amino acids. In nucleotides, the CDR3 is TGTGCCAGCAGCTTAAATGCCGGGGTAGAGACCCAGTACTTC. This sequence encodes CASSLNAGVETQYF.

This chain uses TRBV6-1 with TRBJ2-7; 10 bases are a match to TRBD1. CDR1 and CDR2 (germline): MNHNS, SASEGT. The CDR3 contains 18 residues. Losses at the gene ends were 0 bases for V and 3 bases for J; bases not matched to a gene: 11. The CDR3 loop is CASSEALKGWDRGYEQYF. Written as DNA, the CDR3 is TGTGCCAGCAGTGAAGCCCTAAAGGGCTGGGACAGGGGCTACGAGCAGTACTTC.

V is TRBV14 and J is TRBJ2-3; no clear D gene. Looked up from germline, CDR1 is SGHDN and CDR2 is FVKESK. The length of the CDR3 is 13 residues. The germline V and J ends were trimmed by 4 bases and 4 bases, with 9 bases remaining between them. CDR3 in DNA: TGTGCCAGCAGCCCCCGTCGCGCAGATACGCAGTATTTT. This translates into CASSPRRADTQYF.

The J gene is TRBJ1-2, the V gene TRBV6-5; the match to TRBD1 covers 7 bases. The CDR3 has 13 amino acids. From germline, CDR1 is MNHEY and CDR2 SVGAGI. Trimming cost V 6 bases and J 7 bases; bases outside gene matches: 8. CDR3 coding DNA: TGTGCCAGCAGCGGGACAGACTTTCGTGGCTACACCTTC. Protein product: CASSGTDFRGYTF.

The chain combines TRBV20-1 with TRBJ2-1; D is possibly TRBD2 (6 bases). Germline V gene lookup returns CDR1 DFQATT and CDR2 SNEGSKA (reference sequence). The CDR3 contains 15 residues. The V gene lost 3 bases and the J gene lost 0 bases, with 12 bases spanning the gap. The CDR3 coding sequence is TGCAGTGCTAGTGTCGGGACTTACTCCTACAATGAGCAGTTCTTC. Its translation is CSASVGTYSYNEQFF.